This T cell receptor (beta chain) was recorded in a study of post-analysis software for immune sequencing data. Overall study context: Patients had relapsing-remitting, secondary progressive or progressive-relapsing multiple sclerosis; some lacked subtype.

Built from TCR beta cDNA, the libraries had unique molecular identifiers in them. Each batch of 1 to 10 million T cells produced some 500,000 cDNA molecules. TCRdb re-derived calls from the PCR reads in MiXCR, one entry per CDR3 protein. This sample has about 210,000 distinct CDR3 sequences, with approximately 29% found just once. Study results and caveats: The study found significantly lower normalized Chao1 diversity in multiple sclerosis patients than in controls. F-measure co-clustering was strong for batch-matched samples. Controls had lower frequencies than patients of a few TRBV segments, which included TRBV5-6, TRBV5-1 and TRBV20-1.

Comments on this clonotype: Its cognate antigen is unknown.

The CDR3 totals 12 residues. Trimming stripped 6 bases from V and 9 bases from J, with 12 bases between. The germline gives CDR1 SNHLY, CDR2 FYNNEI. The chain recombines TRBV2 with TRBJ2-1; D is possibly TRBD1 or TRBD2 (5 bases each). Material for sequencing was blood. This TCR was sampled from a girl aged 2-17 years with multiple sclerosis. This CDR3 is CASRGLEGEQFF. CDR3 coding DNA: TGTGCCAGCAGGGGGCTAGAGGGTGAGCAGTTCTTC.